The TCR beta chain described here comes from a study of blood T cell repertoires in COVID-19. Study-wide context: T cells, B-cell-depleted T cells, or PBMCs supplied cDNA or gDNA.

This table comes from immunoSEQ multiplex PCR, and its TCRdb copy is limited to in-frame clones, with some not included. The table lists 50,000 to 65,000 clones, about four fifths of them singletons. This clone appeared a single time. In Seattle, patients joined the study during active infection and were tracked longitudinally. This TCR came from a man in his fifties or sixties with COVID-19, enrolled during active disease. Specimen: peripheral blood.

The CDR3 DNA reads as TGTGCCAGCAGCGCGGGACAGGGGCCTGGAAACACCATATATTTT. It yields the protein CASSAGQGPGNTIYF. The gene calls are TRBV9 and TRBJ1-3; 10 nucleotides agree with TRBD1. CDR3 length: 15 residues. Trimming cost V 3 bases and J 2 bases; bases outside gene matches: 2. From germline, CDR1 is SGDLS and CDR2 YYNGEE.